The 23 T cell receptor beta chains below were found in one sample sequenced in a study of human T cells and chemical hapten exposure. TCRdb itself ran the RACE reads through MiXCR, one entry per CDR3 protein. The table lists tens of thousands of distinct CDR3 sequences, about 10% of them singletons. Regarding time point: pre-sensitization, week 0. Treatment here: therapeutic diphenylcyclopropenone sensitization with weekly scalp DPC. The source was whole blood, collected in connection with sensitization to the hapten diphenylcyclopropenone (DPC). The receptors shown here come from a woman between 45 and 60 years old with alopecia areata. Some clones in this sample may be carry-over from other donors' samples.

This clonotype was found a few times. Here the CDR3 reads CASSPGLAGGYF. In DNA form, the CDR3 reads TGTGCCAGCAGCCCGGGACTAGCGGGGGGATACTTC. The chain recombines TRBV7-2 with TRBJ2-5; 15 bases map to TRBD2. V lost 5 bases and J lost 14; bases outside the gene matches: 3. Germline loops: CDR1 SGHTA, CDR2 FQGNSA. This CDR3 spans 12 amino acids.

This clonotype was recorded many times. The V and J genes are TRBV28 and TRBJ2-7, with D possibly being TRBD1 (6 bases). Germline-derived CDR1 and CDR2 are MDHEN and SYDVKM. The CDR3 has 17 residues. V lost 3 bases to trimming and J lost 2 bases, with 20 bases between them. CDR3 bases: TGTGCCAGCAGTTTGCTACCGACAGGAGCGACAGCCTACGAGCAGTACTTC. It codes for CASSLLPTGATAYEQYF. The whole variable domain, filled in from reference TRBV28 and TRBJ2-7, reads DVKVTQSSRYLVKRTGEKVFLECVQDMDHENMFWYRQDPGLGLRLIYFSYDVKMKEKGDIPEGYSVSREKKERFSLILESASTNQTSMYLCASSLLPTGATAYEQYFGPGTRLTVT.

This clonotype was seen a handful of times. The chain links TRBV6-5 to TRBJ2-7, with D maybe TRBD2 (6 bases). V was clipped by 5 bases and J by 9 bases, with 20 bases between them. This CDR3 region has 14 residues. CDR1 is MNHEY and CDR2 is SVGAGI in the germline V gene. CDR3 nucleotide sequence: TGTGCCAGCAGTCTCACCCGACTCGTGGGGGGGCAGTACTTC. Protein sequence: CASSLTRLVGGQYF.

This clonotype was recorded many times. V gene TRBV11-2 combines with J gene TRBJ2-3; D gene unclear. V was pared by 8 bases and J by 3 bases, with 12 bases between. The CDR3 totals 13 residues. Per the germline V gene, CDR1 is SGHAT and CDR2 is FQNNGV. The CDR3 spells CASEPEETDTQYF. The CDR3 bases are TGTGCCAGCGAGCCGGAAGAGACAGATACGCAGTATTTT.

The chain combines TRBV5-1 with TRBJ2-5, with D perhaps matching TRBD2 (6 bases). The CDR3 loop spans 14 amino acids. Germline V gene lookup returns CDR1 SGHRS and CDR2 YFSETQ. V shed 1 base and J shed 3 bases, with 10 bases lying between them. CDR3 region: CASSLFPGEETQYF. Written as DNA, the CDR3 is TGCGCCAGCAGCTTGTTTCCGGGGGAAGAGACCCAGTACTTC.

This clonotype was observed many times. The V and J genes are TRBV27 and TRBJ1-2; D perhaps matches TRBD1 (5 bases). Germline CDR1 MNHEY, CDR2 SMNVEV (reference sequence). This CDR3 is 15 amino acids long. Trimming removed 8 bases from V and 1 base from J, with 17 bases in between. The CDR3 here is CASAFGQGFNYGYTF. Here the CDR3 DNA reads TGTGCCAGCGCTTTTGGGCAGGGCTTTAACTATGGCTACACCTTC.

This rearrangement joins TRBV18 to TRBJ2-1, with unresolved D. Germline V gene sequence: CDR1 KGHSH, CDR2 LQKENI. This CDR3 has 11 residues. V was shortened by 3 bases and J by 5 bases, with 2 bases between the two germline ends. CDR3 sequence (DNA): TGTGCCAGCTCACCCGACAATGAGCAGTTCTTC. Translated, it gives CASSPDNEQFF.

This clonotype was recorded many times. This chain joins TRBV7-8 and TRBJ2-1; 8 positions match TRBD2. The CDR3 covers 13 residues. CDR1 is SGHVS and CDR2 is FQNEAQ in the germline V gene. V trimming: 5 bases; J trimming: 9 bases; junction bases outside the gene matches: 6. CDR3: CASSLRGGSEQFF. CDR3 coding DNA: TGTGCCAGCAGCCTCCGGGGGGGGAGTGAGCAGTTCTTC.

This chain joins TRBV5-5 and TRBJ2-6; D is unresolved. The CDR3 extends over 15 amino acids. Trimming shortened V by 2 bases and J by 4 bases, and 10 bases separated the two germline ends. The germline gives CDR1 SGHKS, CDR2 YYEKEE (reference sequence). The CDR3 is CASSFRVAGANVLTF. The CDR3 nucleotides are TGTGCCAGCAGCTTTAGGGTTGCCGGGGCCAACGTCCTGACTTTC.

This clonotype has just a few counts. The chain has TRBV28 and TRBJ1-6; D is ambiguous. CDR3 length: 12 amino acids. Trimming shortened V by 8 bases and J by 9 bases, and 11 bases separated the two germline ends. Germline CDR1 reads MDHEN; CDR2 reads SYDVKM. The CDR3 coding sequence is TGTGCCAGCGGGAACACACTTTCACCCCTCCACTTT. Translated: CASGNTLSPLHF.

Many counts were recorded for this clonotype. The rearrangement uses TRBV9 and TRBJ1-2; no reliable D call. Looked up from germline, CDR1 is SGDLS and CDR2 is YYNGEE. V dropped 0 bases and J dropped 5 bases, with 8 bases sitting between them. The CDR3 is 13 residues long. In DNA form, the CDR3 reads TGTGCCAGCAGCGTAGATACCGGATATGGCTACACCTTC. This translates into CASSVDTGYGYTF.

This clonotype has at least ten counts. This chain connects TRBV20-1 to TRBJ2-2; a weak D match, TRBD1 (6 bases). V was cut by 5 bases and J by 6 bases, with 16 bases left in between. Germline CDR1 reads DFQATT; CDR2 reads SNEGSKA (reference sequence). The CDR3 is 14 amino acids. In nucleotides, the CDR3 is TGCAGTGCTGCCGGCAGGGGCGGTTCCGGGGAGCTGTTTTTT. Amino acid sequence: CSAAGRGGSGELFF.

This clonotype was recorded a few times. This chain connects TRBV6-5 to TRBJ1-1; TRBD1 might be the D (5 bases). V was pared by 4 bases and J by 0 bases, with 12 bases between. This CDR3 spans 15 amino acids. Germline CDR1 is MNHEY and CDR2 is SVGAGI. The CDR3 DNA reads TGTGCCAGCAGTTCGCCGGGACTCATGAACACTGAAGCTTTCTTT. Translation: CASSSPGLMNTEAFF.

The rearrangement links TRBV7-6 to TRBJ2-5, with D tentatively TRBD1 (5 bases). The CDR3 sequence is 14 residues long. Trimming pared 3 bases from V and 3 bases from J, leaving 11 bases between. Germline values: CDR1 SGHVS, CDR2 FNYEAQ. The DNA for the CDR3 is TGTGCCAGCAGCTTGGGGCAGGTAGAAGAGACCCAGTACTTC. Its translation: CASSLGQVEETQYF.

This clonotype has at least ten counts. J is TRBJ2-3 and V is TRBV29-1; D is undetermined. The CDR3 has 10 residues. V shed 7 bases and J shed 8 bases, with 10 bases lying between them. Germline CDR1 reads SQVTM; CDR2 reads ANQGSEA. CDR3 sequence reads: CSAGQITQYF. The CDR3 bases are TGCAGCGCCGGGCAGATTACGCAGTATTTT.

This clonotype was observed many times. The rearrangement links TRBV5-6 to TRBJ2-7, with 8 bases lining up with TRBD1. The CDR3 consists of 14 residues. V lost 0 bases and J lost 3; bases outside the gene matches: 2. Per germline, CDR1 SGHDT and CDR2 YYEEEE. The DNA of the CDR3 is TGTGCCAGCAGCTTGGCGACAGGGGTCTACGAGCAGTACTTC. Encoded protein: CASSLATGVYEQYF.

This clonotype was seen a few times. J is TRBJ2-5 and V is TRBV27; D may be TRBD2 (7 bases). Germline V CDR1 and CDR2: MNHEY, SMNVEV (reference sequence). V lost 6 bases and J lost 5, with 16 bases in between. The CDR3 spans 14 residues. CDR3 residues: CASRGGRLVETQYF. CDR3 DNA: TGTGCCAGCAGGGGGGGGCGGTTAGTGGAGACCCAGTACTTC.

This clonotype was recorded many times. J is TRBJ2-3 and V is TRBV7-3; 8 positions agree with TRBD2. J lost 5 bases, V lost 5 bases, and 6 bases had no gene match. Germline V gene data show CDR1 as SGHTA and CDR2 as FQGTGA. The CDR3 runs 14 residues. In DNA, the CDR3 is TGTGCCAGCAGCCCCGGGAGGGGGGGAGATACGCAGTATTTT. Translation: CASSPGRGGDTQYF.

This clonotype was counted many times. The rearrangement links TRBV28 to TRBJ1-6; TRBD1 is a possible D gene (5 bases). CDR3 length equals 13 residues. CDR1 MDHEN and CDR2 SYDVKM come from the germline V gene. V was pared by 6 bases and J by 10 bases, with 13 bases between. CDR3 sequence: CASSPYQGSPLHF. As DNA, the CDR3 is TGTGCCAGCAGCCCATATCAGGGCTCACCCCTCCACTTT.

This clonotype was observed a handful of times. The chain has TRBV29-1 and TRBJ1-1; unclear D gene. There are 14 residues in the CDR3. The V end lost 6 bases, the J end lost 4 bases, and 18 bases lay between the germline ends. From germline, CDR1 is SQVTM and CDR2 ANQGSEA. CDR3 loop: CSVDLKQTGTEAFF. In DNA, the CDR3 is TGCAGCGTAGATCTCAAACAGACCGGCACTGAAGCTTTCTTT.

This clonotype occurred many times. The V call is TRBV10-3, the J call TRBJ2-3, with 9 bases aligning to TRBD2. CDR1 ENHRY and CDR2 SYGVKD come from the germline V gene. CDR3 size: 15 residues. J lost 2 bases, V lost 5 bases, and 5 bases had no gene match. CDR3: CAISPLAGPTDTQYF. The CDR3 DNA follows: TGTGCCATCAGTCCACTAGCGGGCCCCACAGATACGCAGTATTTT.

In DNA, the CDR3 is TGTGCCAGCTCACCCCGGGGGAACACTGAAGCTTTCTTT. It is translated as CASSPRGNTEAFF. The chain recombines TRBV18 with TRBJ1-1, with D hard to call. V lost 3 bases to trimming and J lost 1 base, with 6 bases between them. This CDR3 is built from 13 residues. Germline values: CDR1 KGHSH, CDR2 LQKENI.

There are a few counts of this clonotype. The chain has TRBV27 and TRBJ2-3, with 9 bases that match TRBD2. With V trimmed by 8 bases and J by 2 bases, 5 bases remained unmatched. The CDR3 runs 14 residues. From germline, CDR1 is MNHEY and CDR2 SMNVEV (reference sequence). CDR3: CASGRLAATDTQYF. The CDR3 nucleotides read TGTGCCAGCGGCCGACTAGCGGCCACAGATACGCAGTATTTT.